This T cell receptor (beta chain) derives from a study of T-cell memory formation after mild COVID-19. Per the germline V gene, CDR1 is SGHTS and CDR2 is YDEGEE. The CDR3 has 15 amino acids. V was pared by 2 bases and J by 6 bases, with 5 bases of the junction left unmatched. Broader study findings: Contracting CD4+ clones were located mainly in CM and EM, and CD8+ clones in EMRA.

A single record per CDR3 protein comes from TCRdb applying MiXCR to the 5' RACE reads. The table includes 350,000 to 450,000 distinct CDR3 sequences, 25% to 30% detected once. This clonotype was detected only a few times. Antigen specificity is unknown. Sequenced input: PBMCs or a T cell subset sorted from them (not recorded which). This receptor was identified in an adult woman who had mild COVID-19 (a few samples of this study predate the infection). Cell type and time point are not known. The chain is built from TRBV5-8 and TRBJ2-1; 10 bases align to TRBD2. CDR3 region: CASSFPLAGVNEQFF. The CDR3 DNA reads TGTGCCAGCAGCTTCCCCCTAGCGGGGGTCAATGAGCAGTTCTTC.